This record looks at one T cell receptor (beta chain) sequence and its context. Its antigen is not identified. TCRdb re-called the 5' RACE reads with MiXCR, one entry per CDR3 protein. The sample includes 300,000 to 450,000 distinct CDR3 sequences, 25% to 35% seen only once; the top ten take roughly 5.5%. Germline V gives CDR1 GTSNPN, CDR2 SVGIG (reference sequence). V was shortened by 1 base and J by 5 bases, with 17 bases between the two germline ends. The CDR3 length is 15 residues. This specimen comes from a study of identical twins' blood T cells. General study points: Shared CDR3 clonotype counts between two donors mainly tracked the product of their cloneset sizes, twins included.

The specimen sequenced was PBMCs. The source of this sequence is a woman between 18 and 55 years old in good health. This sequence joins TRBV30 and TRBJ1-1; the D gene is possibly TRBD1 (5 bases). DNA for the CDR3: TGTGCCTGGAGTGACCCATGGGAGGGGAGGACTGAAGCTTTCTTT. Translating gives CAWSDPWEGRTEAFF.